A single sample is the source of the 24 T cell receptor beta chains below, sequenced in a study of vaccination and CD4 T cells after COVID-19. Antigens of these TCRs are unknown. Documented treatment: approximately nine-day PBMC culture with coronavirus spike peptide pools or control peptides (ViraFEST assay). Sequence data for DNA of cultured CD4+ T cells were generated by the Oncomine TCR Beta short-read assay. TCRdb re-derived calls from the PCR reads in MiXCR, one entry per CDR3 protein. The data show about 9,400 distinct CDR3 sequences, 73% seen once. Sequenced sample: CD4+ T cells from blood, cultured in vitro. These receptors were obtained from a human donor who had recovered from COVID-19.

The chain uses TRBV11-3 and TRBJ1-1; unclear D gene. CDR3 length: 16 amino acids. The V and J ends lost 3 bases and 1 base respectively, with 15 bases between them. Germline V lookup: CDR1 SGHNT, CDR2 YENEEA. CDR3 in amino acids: CASSLTFRQRNTEAFF. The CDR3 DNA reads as TGTGCCAGCAGCTTGACGTTTCGCCAGAGGAACACTGAAGCTTTCTTT.

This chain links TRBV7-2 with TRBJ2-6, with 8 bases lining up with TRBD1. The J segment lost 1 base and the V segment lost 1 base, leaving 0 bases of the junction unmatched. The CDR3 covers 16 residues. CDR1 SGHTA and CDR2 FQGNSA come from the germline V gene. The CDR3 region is CASSLGTGSGANVLTF. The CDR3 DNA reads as TGTGCCAGCAGCTTAGGGACAGGGTCTGGGGCCAACGTCCTGACTTTC.

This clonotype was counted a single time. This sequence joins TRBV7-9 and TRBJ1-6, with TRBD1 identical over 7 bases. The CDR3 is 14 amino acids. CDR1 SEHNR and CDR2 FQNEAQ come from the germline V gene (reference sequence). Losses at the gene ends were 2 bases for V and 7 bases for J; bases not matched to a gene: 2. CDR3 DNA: TGTGCCAGCAGCTTACGACAGGGAAATTCACCCCTCCACTTT. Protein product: CASSLRQGNSPLHF.

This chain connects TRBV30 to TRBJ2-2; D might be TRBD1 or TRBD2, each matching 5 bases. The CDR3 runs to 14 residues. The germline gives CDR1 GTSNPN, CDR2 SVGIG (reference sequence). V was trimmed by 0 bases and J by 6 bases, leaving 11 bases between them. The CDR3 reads CAWSVKGTPGELFF. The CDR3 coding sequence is TGTGCCTGGAGTGTTAAGGGGACCCCCGGGGAGCTGTTTTTT.

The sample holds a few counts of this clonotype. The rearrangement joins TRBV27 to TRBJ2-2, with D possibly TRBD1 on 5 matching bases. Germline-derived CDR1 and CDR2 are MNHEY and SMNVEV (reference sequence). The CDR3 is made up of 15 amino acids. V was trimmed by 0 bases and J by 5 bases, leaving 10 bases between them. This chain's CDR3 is CASSLSQGRTGELFF. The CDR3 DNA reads TGTGCCAGCAGTTTATCCCAGGGTAGGACCGGGGAGCTGTTTTTT.

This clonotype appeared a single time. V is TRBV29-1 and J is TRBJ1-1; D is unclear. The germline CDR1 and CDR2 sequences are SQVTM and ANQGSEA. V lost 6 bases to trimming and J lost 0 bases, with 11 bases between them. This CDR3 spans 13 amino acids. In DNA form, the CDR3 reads TGCAGCGTAGGGCGGGGAATGAACACTGAAGCTTTCTTT. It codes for CSVGRGMNTEAFF.

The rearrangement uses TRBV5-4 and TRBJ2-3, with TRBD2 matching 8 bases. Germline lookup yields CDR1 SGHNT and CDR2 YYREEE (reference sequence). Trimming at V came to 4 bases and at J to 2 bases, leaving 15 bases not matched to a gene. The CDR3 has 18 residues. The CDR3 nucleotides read TGTGCCAGCAGCCCACAGCGGGGGACTCGTATCCCCACAGATACGCAGTATTTT. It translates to CASSPQRGTRIPTDTQYF.

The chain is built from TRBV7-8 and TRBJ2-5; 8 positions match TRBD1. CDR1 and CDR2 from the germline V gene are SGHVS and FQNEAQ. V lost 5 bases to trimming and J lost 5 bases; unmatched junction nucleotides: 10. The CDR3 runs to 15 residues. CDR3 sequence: CASSRDRSPWETQYF. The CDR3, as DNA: TGTGCCAGCAGCAGGGACAGGAGCCCATGGGAGACCCAGTACTTC. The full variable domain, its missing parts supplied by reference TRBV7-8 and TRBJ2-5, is GAGVSQSPRYKVAKRGQDVALRCDPISGHVSLFWYQQALGQGPEFLTYFQNEAQLDKSGLPSDRFFAERPEGSVSTLKIQRTQQEDSAVYLCASSRDRSPWETQYFGPGTRLLVL.

CDR3 DNA: TGTGCCAGCACCCGCATGCCCCGGACAGGGAAGTCATCTTATAGCAATCAGCCCCAGCATTTT. It encodes CASTRMPRTGKSSYSNQPQHF. The chain couples TRBV6-2 or TRBV6-3 to TRBJ1-5, with 8 bases identical to TRBD1. V gave up 7 bases and J gave up 0 bases; unmatched junction bases: 23. CDR3 length: 21 residues. Germline V CDR1 and CDR2: MNHEY, SVGEGT.

The chain's CDR3 is CATGLAGAFEQYF. As DNA, the CDR3 is TGTGCCACGGGACTAGCGGGAGCTTTTGAGCAGTACTTC. This chain uses TRBV10-3 with TRBJ2-7; the match to TRBD2 covers 14 bases. Looked up from germline, CDR1 is ENHRY and CDR2 is SYGVKD. CDR3 length: 13 amino acids. V was clipped by 10 bases and J by 7 bases; unmatched bases: 6.

In DNA form, the CDR3 reads TGTGCCAGCAGTGGACTAGCGGGGGTAACTGGGGCCAACGTCCTGACTTTC. Translating it yields CASSGLAGVTGANVLTF. This chain connects TRBV2 to TRBJ2-6, with 12 bases matching TRBD2. This CDR3 region has 17 residues. The junction had 3 bases not matched to a gene; V was cut back by 4 bases and J by 2 bases. CDR1 and CDR2 from the germline V gene are SNHLY and FYNNEI.

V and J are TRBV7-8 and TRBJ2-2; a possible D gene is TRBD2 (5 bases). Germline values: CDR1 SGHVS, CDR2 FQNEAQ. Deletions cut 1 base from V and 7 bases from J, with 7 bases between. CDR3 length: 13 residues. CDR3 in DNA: TGTGCCAGCAGCTTAGTAGGAGGCGGGGAGCTGTTTTTT. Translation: CASSLVGGGELFF. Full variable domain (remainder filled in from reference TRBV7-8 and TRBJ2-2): GAGVSQSPRYKVAKRGQDVALRCDPISGHVSLFWYQQALGQGPEFLTYFQNEAQLDKSGLPSDRFFAERPEGSVSTLKIQRTQQEDSAVYLCASSLVGGGELFFGEGSRLTVL.

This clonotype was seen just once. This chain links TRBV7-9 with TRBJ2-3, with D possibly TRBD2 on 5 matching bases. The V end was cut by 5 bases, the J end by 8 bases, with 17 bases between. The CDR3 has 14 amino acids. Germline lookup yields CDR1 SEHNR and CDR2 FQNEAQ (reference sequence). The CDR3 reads CASSQDSIPGTQYF. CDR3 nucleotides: TGTGCCAGCAGCCAGGACTCGATCCCCGGTACGCAGTATTTT.

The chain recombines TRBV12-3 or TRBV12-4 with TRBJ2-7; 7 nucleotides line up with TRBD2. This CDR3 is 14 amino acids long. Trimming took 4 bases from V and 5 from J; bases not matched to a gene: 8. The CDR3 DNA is TGTGCCAGCAGTTCCTCGGGGGGTACAAACGAGCAGTACTTC. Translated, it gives CASSSSGGTNEQYF.

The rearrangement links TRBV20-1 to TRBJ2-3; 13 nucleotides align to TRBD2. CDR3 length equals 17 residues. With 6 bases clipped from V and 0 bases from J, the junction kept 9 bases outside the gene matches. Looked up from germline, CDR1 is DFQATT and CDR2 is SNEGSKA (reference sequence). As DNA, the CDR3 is TGCAGTGCCGGGACTAGCGGGGCCCCCACTAGCACAGATACGCAGTATTTT. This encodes CSAGTSGAPTSTDTQYF.

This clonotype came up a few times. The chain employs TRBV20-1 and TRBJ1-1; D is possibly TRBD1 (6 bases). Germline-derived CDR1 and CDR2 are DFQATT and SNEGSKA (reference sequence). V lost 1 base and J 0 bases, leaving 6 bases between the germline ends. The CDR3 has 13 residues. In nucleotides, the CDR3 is TGCAGTGCTAGAGGGACAGTGAACACTGAAGCTTTCTTT. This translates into CSARGTVNTEAFF.

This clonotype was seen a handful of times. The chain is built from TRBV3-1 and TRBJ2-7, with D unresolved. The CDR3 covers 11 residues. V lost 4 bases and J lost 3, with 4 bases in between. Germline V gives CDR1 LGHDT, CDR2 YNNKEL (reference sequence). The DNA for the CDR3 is TGTGCCAGCAGCCGGAACTACGAGCAGTACTTC. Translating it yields CASSRNYEQYF.

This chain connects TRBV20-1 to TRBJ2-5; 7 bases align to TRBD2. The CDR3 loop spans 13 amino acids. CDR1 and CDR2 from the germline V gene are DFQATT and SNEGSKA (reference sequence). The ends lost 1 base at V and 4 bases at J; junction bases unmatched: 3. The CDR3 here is CSARVVAGETQYF. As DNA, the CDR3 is TGCAGTGCTAGAGTGGTAGCGGGAGAGACCCAGTACTTC.

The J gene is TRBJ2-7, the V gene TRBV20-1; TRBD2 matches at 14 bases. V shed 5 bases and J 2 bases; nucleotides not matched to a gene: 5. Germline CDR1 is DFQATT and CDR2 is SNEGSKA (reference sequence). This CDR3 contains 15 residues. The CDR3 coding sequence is TGCAGTGCTGGGGGGACTAGCGGGAGAGCCTACGAGCAGTACTTC. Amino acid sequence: CSAGGTSGRAYEQYF.

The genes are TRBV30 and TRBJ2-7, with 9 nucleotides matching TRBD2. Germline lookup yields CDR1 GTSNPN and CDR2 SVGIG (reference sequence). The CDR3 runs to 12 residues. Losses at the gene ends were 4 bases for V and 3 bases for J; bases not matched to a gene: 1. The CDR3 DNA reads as TGTGCCTGGACTAGCGGGAACTACGAGCAGTACTTC. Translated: CAWTSGNYEQYF.

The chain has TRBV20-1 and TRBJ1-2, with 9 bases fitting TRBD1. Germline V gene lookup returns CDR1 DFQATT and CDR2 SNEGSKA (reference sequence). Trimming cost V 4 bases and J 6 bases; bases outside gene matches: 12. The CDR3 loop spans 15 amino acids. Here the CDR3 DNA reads TGCAGTGCTACTGAAACGACGGACAGGGGTCATGGCTACACCTTC. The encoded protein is CSATETTDRGHGYTF.

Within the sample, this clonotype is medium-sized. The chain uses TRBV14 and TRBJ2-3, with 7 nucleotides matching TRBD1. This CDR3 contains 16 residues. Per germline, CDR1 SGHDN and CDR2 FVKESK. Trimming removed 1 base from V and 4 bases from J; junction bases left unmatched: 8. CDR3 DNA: TGTGCCAGCAGCCAAGCCAGGGGGATGGTCGCAGATACGCAGTATTTT. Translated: CASSQARGMVADTQYF.

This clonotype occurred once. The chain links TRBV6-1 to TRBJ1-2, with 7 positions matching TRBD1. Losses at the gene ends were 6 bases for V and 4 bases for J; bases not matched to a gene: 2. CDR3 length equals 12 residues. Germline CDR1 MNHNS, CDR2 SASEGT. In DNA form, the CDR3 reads TGTGCCAGCAGGACAGGGTCCTATGGCTACACCTTC. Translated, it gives CASRTGSYGYTF.

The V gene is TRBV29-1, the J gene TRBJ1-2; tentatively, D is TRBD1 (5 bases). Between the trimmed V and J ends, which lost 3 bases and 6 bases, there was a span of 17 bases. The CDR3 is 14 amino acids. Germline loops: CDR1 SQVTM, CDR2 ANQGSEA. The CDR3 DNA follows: TGCAGCGTTGATTCCACCGGGACGGATAATGGCTACACCTTC. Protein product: CSVDSTGTDNGYTF.